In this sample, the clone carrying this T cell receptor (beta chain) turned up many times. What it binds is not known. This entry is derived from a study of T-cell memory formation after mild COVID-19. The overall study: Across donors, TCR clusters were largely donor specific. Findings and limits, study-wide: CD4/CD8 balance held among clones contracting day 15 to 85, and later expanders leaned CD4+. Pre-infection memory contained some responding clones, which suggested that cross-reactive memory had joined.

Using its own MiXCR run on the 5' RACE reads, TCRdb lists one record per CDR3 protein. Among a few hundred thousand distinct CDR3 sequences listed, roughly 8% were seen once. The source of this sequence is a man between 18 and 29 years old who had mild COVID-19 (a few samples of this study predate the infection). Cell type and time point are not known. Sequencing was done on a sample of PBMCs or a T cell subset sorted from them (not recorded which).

Here the CDR3 DNA reads TGTGCCAGCAGTTACTCGTGGGGACAGGAGACCCAGTACTTC. This codes for CASSYSWGQETQYF. This chain links TRBV6-5 with TRBJ2-5, with TRBD1 matching over 7 bases. CDR1 is MNHEY and CDR2 is SVGAGI in the germline V gene. The junction had 3 bases not matched to a gene; V was cut back by 0 bases and J by 5 bases. The CDR3 is 14 residues long.